The 15 T cell receptor beta chains listed next were all sequenced from one sample in a study of T cell repertoires in cytomegalovirus infection. TCRdb called the reads again in MiXCR, with one record for every CDR3 protein. The sample has some 180,000 distinct CDR3 sequences; approximately 19% are singletons. Sequencing was performed on PBMCs. The receptors derive from a human donor in good health (CMV status not recorded). Some clones in this sample may be carry-over from other donors' samples.

This clonotype appeared many times. The chain is built from TRBV7-3 and TRBJ1-1; D gene ambiguous. This CDR3 contains 14 residues. Trimming took off 5 bases at V and 0 bases at J, with 10 bases between the two ends. The germline gives CDR1 SGHTA, CDR2 FQGTGA. CDR3: CASSPGLMNTEAFF. CDR3 coding DNA: TGTGCCAGCAGCCCAGGACTGATGAACACTGAAGCTTTCTTT.

There are a few counts of this clonotype. The J gene is TRBJ2-1, the V gene TRBV7-8, with D hard to call. From germline, CDR1 is SGHVS and CDR2 FQNEAQ. CDR3 length: 13 amino acids. The ends were cut back, 3 bases at V and 6 bases at J, with 9 bases in the middle. In DNA form, the CDR3 reads TGTGCCAGCAGCTTCCAAGGGTTCAATGAGCAGTTCTTC. Encoded protein: CASSFQGFNEQFF.

A few counts support this clonotype. This chain joins TRBV11-2 and TRBJ1-1; D unclear. This CDR3 contains 12 residues. Deletions cut 5 bases from V and 5 bases from J, with 9 bases between. In germline, CDR1 is SGHAT, CDR2 FQNNGV. For the CDR3, the DNA is TGTGCCAGCAGCCCCCGGCGGACTGAAGCTTTCTTT. This encodes CASSPRRTEAFF.

In this sample, this clonotype turned up many times. The V gene is TRBV12-5, the J gene TRBJ2-7; 7 nucleotides line up with TRBD1. The length of the CDR3 is 11 residues. Trimming removed 6 bases from V and 5 bases from J; junction bases left unmatched: 1. CDR1 is LGHNT, CDR2 FRNRAP, per germline. CDR3 DNA sequence: TGTGCTAGTGGACAGGGGAACGAGCAGTACTTC. It encodes CASGQGNEQYF.

The chain joins TRBV20-1 to TRBJ1-1, with D tentatively TRBD1 (5 bases). V was cut by 2 bases and J by 7 bases, with 17 bases left in between. The CDR3 loop spans 14 amino acids. The germline V gene encodes CDR1 DFQATT and CDR2 SNEGSKA (reference sequence). CDR3 region: CSARKEGRGNEAFF. The CDR3 region has the DNA TGCAGTGCTAGAAAGGAGGGGCGCGGGAATGAAGCTTTCTTT.

In this sample, this clonotype turned up a few times. This chain uses TRBV5-1 with TRBJ2-7, with D hard to call. The V end was cut by 1 base, the J end by 0 bases, with 8 bases between. The CDR3 consists of 14 residues. Germline CDR1 is SGHRS and CDR2 is YFSETQ. The CDR3 is CASSLIADSYEQYF. The DNA of the CDR3 is TGCGCCAGCAGCTTGATCGCGGACTCCTACGAGCAGTACTTC.

This clonotype was counted a few times. V gene TRBV6-5 combines with J gene TRBJ2-7; perhaps TRBD1 as D (6 bases). Germline CDR1 is MNHEY and CDR2 is SVGAGI. V was pared by 2 bases and J by 0 bases, with 11 bases between. The CDR3 consists of 15 residues. In DNA form, the CDR3 reads TGTGCCAGCAGTTACGGGGACACCGGCTCCTACGAGCAGTACTTC. Translation gives CASSYGDTGSYEQYF.

The chain combines TRBV2 with TRBJ2-7; 7 bases line up with TRBD2. This CDR3 contains 14 residues. The germline V gene encodes CDR1 SNHLY and CDR2 FYNNEI. V shed 4 bases, J shed 2 bases, and the junction held 5 bases outside the gene matches. DNA for the CDR3: TGTGCCAGCAGTGGGCTAGCGGTTACCTACGAGCAGTACTTC. Amino acid sequence: CASSGLAVTYEQYF.

This clonotype was detected a few times. V is TRBV19 and J is TRBJ2-7, with a possible D match to TRBD1 (6 bases). In germline, CDR1 is LNHDA, CDR2 SQIVND (reference sequence). CDR3 size: 14 residues. V lost 7 bases, J lost 4 bases, and 17 bases lay in between. The CDR3 reads CASNPQGPGYEQYF. CDR3 coding DNA: TGTGCCAGTAACCCACAGGGACCGGGATACGAGCAGTACTTC.

This clonotype was observed at least ten times. The V call is TRBV2, the J call TRBJ2-2; D tentatively reads TRBD1 or TRBD2 (6 bases each). V lost 7 bases to trimming and J lost 5 bases, with 17 bases between them. The CDR3 consists of 15 residues. Germline CDR1 and CDR2: SNHLY and FYNNEI. DNA for the CDR3: TGTGCCAGCACCGAACAGGGACTGAGAACCGGGGAGCTGTTTTTT. Its translation is CASTEQGLRTGELFF.

This clonotype was picked up a small number of times. This chain connects TRBV6-2 or TRBV6-3 to TRBJ2-7; D uncertain. The CDR3 has 12 residues. V lost 0 bases to trimming and J lost 5 bases, with 5 bases between them. CDR1 and CDR2 from the germline V gene are MNHEY and SVGEGT. CDR3 residues: CASSYSPHEQYF. CDR3 DNA: TGTGCCAGCAGTTACTCGCCCCACGAGCAGTACTTC.

As concerns this clonotype: A much more abundant neighbour one base away suggests this may be a read error. The chain carries TRBV14 and TRBJ1-1; the D gene is possibly TRBD1 (6 bases). Germline V gives CDR1 SGHDN, CDR2 FVKESK. Trimming left V 1 base short and J 4 bases short, with 19 bases between. The CDR3 is 17 amino acids. DNA of the CDR3: TGTGCCAGCAGCCAAGTTTCGTGGGGGGGCGGGATCACTGAAGCTTTCTTT. This gives the protein CASSQVSWGGGITEAFF.

This chain connects TRBV19 to TRBJ2-7, with a tentative D call TRBD1 (6 bases). This CDR3 is built from 16 residues. V lost 7 bases to trimming and J lost 2 bases, with 21 bases between them. The germline V gene has CDR1 LNHDA and CDR2 SQIVND (reference sequence). The CDR3 spells CASNSGDVRNPYEQYF. Here the CDR3 DNA reads TGTGCCAGTAATTCAGGGGACGTACGAAACCCCTACGAGCAGTACTTC.

The CDR3 loop is CASSSSGHQPQHF. Written as DNA, the CDR3 is TGTGCCAGCAGTTCTTCAGGCCATCAGCCCCAGCATTTT. This chain uses TRBV12-3 or TRBV12-4 with TRBJ1-5; D is undetermined. V was trimmed by 4 bases and J by 5 bases, leaving 9 bases between them. This CDR3 comprises 13 residues.

V is TRBV20-1 and J is TRBJ1-5, with 9 bases that match TRBD1. The CDR3 extends over 16 amino acids. CDR1 is DFQATT, CDR2 SNEGSKA, per germline (reference sequence). V lost 0 bases and J lost 5; bases outside the gene matches: 8. The CDR3 DNA follows: TGCAGTGCTAGAGATTTGGGACAGGGTCATCATCAGCCCCAGCATTTT. Translated: CSARDLGQGHHQPQHF.